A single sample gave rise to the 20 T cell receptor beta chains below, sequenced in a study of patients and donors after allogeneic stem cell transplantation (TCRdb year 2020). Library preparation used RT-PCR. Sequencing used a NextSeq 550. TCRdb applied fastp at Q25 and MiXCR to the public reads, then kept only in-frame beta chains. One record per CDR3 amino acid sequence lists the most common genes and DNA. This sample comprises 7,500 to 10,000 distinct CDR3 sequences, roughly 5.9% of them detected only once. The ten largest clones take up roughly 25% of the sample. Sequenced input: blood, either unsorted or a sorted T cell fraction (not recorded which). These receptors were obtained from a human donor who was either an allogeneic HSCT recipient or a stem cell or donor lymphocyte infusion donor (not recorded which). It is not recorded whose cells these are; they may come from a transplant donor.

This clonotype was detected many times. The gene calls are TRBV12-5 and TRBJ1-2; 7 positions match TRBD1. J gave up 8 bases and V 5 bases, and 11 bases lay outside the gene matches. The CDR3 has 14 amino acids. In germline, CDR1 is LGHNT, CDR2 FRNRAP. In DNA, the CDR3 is TGTGCTAGTGGTGGACAGGCGGACGGTTTCGGCTACACCTTC. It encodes CASGGQADGFGYTF.

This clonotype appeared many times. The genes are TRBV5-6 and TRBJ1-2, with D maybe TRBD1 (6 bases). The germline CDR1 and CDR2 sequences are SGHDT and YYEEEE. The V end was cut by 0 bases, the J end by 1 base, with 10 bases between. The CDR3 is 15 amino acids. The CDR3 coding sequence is TGTGCCAGCAGCTTGGCGGACAGATTTAACTATGGCTACACCTTC. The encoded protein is CASSLADRFNYGYTF.

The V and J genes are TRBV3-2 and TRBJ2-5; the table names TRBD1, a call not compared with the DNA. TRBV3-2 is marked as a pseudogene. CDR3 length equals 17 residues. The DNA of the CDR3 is TGTGCCAGCAGCCAACCCCGACAGGGGGCGAACAGAGAGACCCAGTACTTC. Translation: CASSQPRQGANRETQYF.

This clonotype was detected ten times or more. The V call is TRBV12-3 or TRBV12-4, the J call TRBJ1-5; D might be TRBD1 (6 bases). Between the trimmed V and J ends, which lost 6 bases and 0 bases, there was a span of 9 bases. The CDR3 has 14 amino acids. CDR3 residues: CASSQGHSNQPQHF. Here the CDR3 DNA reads TGTGCCAGCAGCCAGGGACATAGCAATCAGCCCCAGCATTTT.

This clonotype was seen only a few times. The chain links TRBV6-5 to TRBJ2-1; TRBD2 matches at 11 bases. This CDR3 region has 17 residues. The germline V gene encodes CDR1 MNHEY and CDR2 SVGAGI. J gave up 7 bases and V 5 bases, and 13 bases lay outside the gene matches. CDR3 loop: CASSPYLLAGGRNEQFF. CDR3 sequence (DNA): TGTGCCAGCAGTCCCTATCTCCTAGCGGGAGGTAGGAATGAGCAGTTCTTC.

CDR3 in amino acids: CASSDPGLPTRAQYF. Here the CDR3 DNA reads TGTGCCAGCAGTGACCCGGGACTCCCGACTCGGGCCCAGTACTTC. This chain links TRBV25-1 with TRBJ2-5; weak D call: TRBD2 (6 bases). CDR3 length equals 15 residues. CDR1 and CDR2 (germline): MGHDK, SYGVNS. Trimming took 3 bases from V and 9 from J, leaving 20 bases between them.

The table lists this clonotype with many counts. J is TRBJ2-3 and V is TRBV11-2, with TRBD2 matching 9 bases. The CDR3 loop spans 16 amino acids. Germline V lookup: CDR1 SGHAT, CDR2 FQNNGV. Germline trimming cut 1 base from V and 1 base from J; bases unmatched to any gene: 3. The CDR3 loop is CASSLVPSGGTDTQYF. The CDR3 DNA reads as TGTGCCAGCAGCTTAGTACCTAGCGGGGGCACAGATACGCAGTATTTT. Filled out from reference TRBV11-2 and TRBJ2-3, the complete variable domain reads EAGVAQSPRYKIIEKRQSVAFWCNPISGHATLYWYQQILGQGPKLLIQFQNNGVVDDSQLPKDRFSAERLKGVDSTLKIQPAKLEDSAVYLCASSLVPSGGTDTQYFGPGTRLTVL.

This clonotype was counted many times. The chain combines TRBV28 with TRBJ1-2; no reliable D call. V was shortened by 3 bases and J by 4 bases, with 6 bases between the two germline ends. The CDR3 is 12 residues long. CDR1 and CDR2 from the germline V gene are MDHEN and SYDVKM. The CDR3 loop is CASSLGFYGYTF. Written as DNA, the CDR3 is TGTGCCAGCAGTTTGGGCTTCTATGGCTACACCTTC.

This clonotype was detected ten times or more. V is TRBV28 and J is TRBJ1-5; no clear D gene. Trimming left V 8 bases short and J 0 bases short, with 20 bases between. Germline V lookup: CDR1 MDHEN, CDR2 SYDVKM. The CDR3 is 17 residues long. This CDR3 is CASGLGRLSFSNQPQHF. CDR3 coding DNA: TGTGCCAGCGGGTTGGGGAGACTGAGTTTTAGCAATCAGCCCCAGCATTTT.

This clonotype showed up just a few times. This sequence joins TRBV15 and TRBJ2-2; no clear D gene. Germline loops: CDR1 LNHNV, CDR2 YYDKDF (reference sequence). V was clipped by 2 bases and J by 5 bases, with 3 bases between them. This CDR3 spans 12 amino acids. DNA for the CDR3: TGTGCCACCAGCAGATCGACCGGGGAGCTGTTTTTT. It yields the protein CATSRSTGELFF. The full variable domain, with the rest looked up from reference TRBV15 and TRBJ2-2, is DAMVIQNPRYQVTQFGKPVTLSCSQTLNHNVMYWYQQKSSQAPKLLFHYYDKDFNNEADTPDNFQSRRPNTSFCFLDIRSPGLGDTAMYLCATSRSTGELFFGEGSRLTVL.

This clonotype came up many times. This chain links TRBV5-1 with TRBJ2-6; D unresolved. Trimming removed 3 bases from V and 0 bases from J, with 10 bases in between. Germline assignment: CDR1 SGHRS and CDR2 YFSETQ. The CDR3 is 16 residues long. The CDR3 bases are TGCGCCAGCAGCTCTACAGATTACTCTGGGGCCAACGTCCTGACTTTC. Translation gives CASSSTDYSGANVLTF.

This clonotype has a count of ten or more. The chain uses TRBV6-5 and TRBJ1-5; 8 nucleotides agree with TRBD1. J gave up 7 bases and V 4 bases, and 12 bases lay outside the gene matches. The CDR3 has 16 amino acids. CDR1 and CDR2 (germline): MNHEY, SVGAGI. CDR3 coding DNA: TGTGCCAGCAGTTCGTCCGGACAGGGTCAAGGACAGCCCCAGCATTTT. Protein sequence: CASSSSGQGQGQPQHF.

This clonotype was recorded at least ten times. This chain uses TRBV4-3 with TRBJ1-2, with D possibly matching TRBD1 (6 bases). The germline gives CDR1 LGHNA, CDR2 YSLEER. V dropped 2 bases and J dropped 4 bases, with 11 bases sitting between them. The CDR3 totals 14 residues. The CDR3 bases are TGCGCCAGCAGCCAACAGACAGGACCCTATGGCTACACCTTC. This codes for CASSQQTGPYGYTF.

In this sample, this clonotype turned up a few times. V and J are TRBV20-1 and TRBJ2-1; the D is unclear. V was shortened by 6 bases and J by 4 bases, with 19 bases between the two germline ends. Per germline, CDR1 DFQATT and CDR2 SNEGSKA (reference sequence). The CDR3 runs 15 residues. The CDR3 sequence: CSAGSTWGFYNEQFF. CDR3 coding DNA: TGCAGTGCGGGCTCCACATGGGGTTTTTACAATGAGCAGTTCTTC.

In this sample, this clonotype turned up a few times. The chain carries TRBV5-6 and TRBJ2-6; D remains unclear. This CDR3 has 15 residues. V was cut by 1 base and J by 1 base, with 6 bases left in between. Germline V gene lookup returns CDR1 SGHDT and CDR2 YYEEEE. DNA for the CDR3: TGTGCCAGCAGCTTGAGAGGTTCTGGGGCCAACGTCCTGACTTTC. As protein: CASSLRGSGANVLTF.

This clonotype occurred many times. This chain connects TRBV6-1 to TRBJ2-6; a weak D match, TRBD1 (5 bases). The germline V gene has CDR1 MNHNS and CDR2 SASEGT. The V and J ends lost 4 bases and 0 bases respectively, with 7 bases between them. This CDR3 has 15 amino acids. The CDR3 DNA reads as TGTGCCAGCAGTGCCGACAGCTCTGGGGCCAACGTCCTGACTTTC. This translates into CASSADSSGANVLTF.

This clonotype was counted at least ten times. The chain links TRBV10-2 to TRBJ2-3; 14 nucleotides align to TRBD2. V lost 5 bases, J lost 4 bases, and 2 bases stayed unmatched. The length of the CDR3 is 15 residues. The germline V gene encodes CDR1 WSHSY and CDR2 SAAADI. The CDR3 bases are TGCGCCAGCAGTCGGACTAGCGGGAGGTCAGATACGCAGTATTTT. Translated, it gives CASSRTSGRSDTQYF.

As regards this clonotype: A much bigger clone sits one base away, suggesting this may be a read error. CDR3 sequence (DNA): TGTGCCAGCAGTGGACAGTACGAGCAGTACTTC. Amino acids: CASSGQYEQYF. This chain links TRBV6-2 or TRBV6-3 with TRBJ2-7; tentatively, D is TRBD1 (6 bases). The CDR3 has 11 residues. The germline CDR1 and CDR2 sequences are MNHEY and SVGEGT. The V gene lost 5 bases and the J gene lost 4 bases, with 6 bases spanning the gap.

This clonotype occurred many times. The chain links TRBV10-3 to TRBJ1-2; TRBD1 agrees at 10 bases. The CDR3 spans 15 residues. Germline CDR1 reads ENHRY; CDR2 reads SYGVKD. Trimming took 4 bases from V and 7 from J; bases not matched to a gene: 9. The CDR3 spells CAISVEAGTGVGYTF. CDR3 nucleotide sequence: TGTGCCATCAGTGTAGAGGCCGGGACAGGGGTTGGCTACACCTTC.

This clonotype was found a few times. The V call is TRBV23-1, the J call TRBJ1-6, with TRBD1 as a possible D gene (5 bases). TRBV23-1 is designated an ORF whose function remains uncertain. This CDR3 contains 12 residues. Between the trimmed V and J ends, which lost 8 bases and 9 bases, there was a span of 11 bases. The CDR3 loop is CASGPQGSPLHF. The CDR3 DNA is TGCGCCAGCGGGCCCCAGGGTTCACCCCTCCACTTT.